This T cell receptor beta chain was profiled in a study of blood T cell repertoires in COVID-19. Study in general: Spain, Italy and the United States supplied samples that represented acute and convalescent COVID-19.

This clone was counted once. CDR1 SGHVS and CDR2 FNYEAQ come from the germline V gene. The CDR3 is made up of 15 amino acids. The V end was cut by 4 bases, the J end by 2 bases, with 13 bases between. In the original workflow: How many nucleated cells were present was estimated from reference gene primer amplification. Profiled with immunoSEQ multiplex PCR; TCRdb holds only in-frame clones, not every one. V and J calls and clone size are as listed in that table; D and trimming were resolved from the DNA. The table has 140,000 to 150,000 clones, around 88% seen once. The chain employs TRBV7-6 and TRBJ2-3; D is uncertain. Sequencing input: peripheral blood. The sequence derives from a man between 60 and 75 years old with active or convalescent COVID-19. The CDR3 region has the DNA TGTGCCAGCAGCTCCAGGCAGGCCTACACAGATACGCAGTATTTT. It yields the protein CASSSRQAYTDTQYF.